This record looks at one TCR beta chain sequence and its context. Antigen specificity is unknown. The data originate from a study of cytomegalovirus exposure and HLA in healthy donors. Study outcomes and limitations: The study listed under 200 cytomegalovirus-associated TCR beta chains. Donor immune exposure was known only as CMV serostatus. Certain indistinguishable V segments, among them TRBV6-2 and TRBV6-3, were excluded.

PCR employed 60 Vbeta and 13 Jbeta primers. TCRdb keeps only in-frame clones here, not all; method: immunoSEQ multiplex PCR. Altogether some 110,000 clones are present, around three quarters being singletons, with the ten largest covering 0.79%. V lost 4 bases and J lost 6, with 24 bases in between. CDR3 size: 17 residues. Per germline, CDR1 LGHNA and CDR2 YNFKEQ. This chain connects TRBV4-2 to TRBJ2-5; tentatively, D is TRBD2 (7 bases). The clonotype was recovered from a boy aged 5-17 years in good health and CMV-seronegative. The specimen sequenced was PBMCs. The CDR3 here is CASSLLNAGAGVKTQYF. The CDR3 nucleotides read TGTGCCAGCAGCCTCCTAAACGCGGGGGCGGGGGTAAAGACCCAGTACTTC.